What follows describes a single T cell receptor (beta chain). The record originates from a study of shared clonotypes between healthy human individuals. Trimming took off 4 bases at V and 2 bases at J, with 15 bases between the two ends. The CDR3 consists of 15 residues. CDR1 is LGHNA, CDR2 YNFKEQ, per germline. TCRdb's table, derived via immunoSEQ multiplex PCR, lists solely in-frame clones and lacks some. The sample contains millions of clones, about 92% of which appear only once. Naive CD8 cells, CD45RO-negative and positively selected for CCR7, excluded terminally differentiated effector memory CD45RA+ cells.

Sequencing used naive CD8+ T cells from PBMCs. The chain joins TRBV4-2 to TRBJ2-7; TRBD1 or TRBD2 may be the D gene (5 bases each). The source is a young man in good health. Some clones in this sample may be carry-over from other donors' samples. The CDR3 DNA follows: TGTGCCAGCAGCCCCCGGGACCAGGGCCCCTACGAGCAGTACTTC. Amino acid sequence: CASSPRDQGPYEQYF.